Detailed here is one T cell receptor beta chain. These data originate in a study of Graves' ophthalmopathy and Graves' hyperthyroidism. CDR3 regions of TCR beta were amplified from RNA transcripts. HTBI primers served in a first-round RT-PCR, which a second-round multiplex PCR followed. Using its own MiXCR run on the multiplex PCR reads, TCRdb lists one record per CDR3 protein. The profile shows about 550,000 distinct CDR3 sequences, about two fifths of them singletons. Orbital computed tomography, thyroid ultrasound, TRAb, serum thyroxine and clinical symptoms formed the basis of diagnosis. Germline V gene data show CDR1 as SNHLY and CDR2 as FYNNEI. V was pared by 1 base and J by 5 bases, with 14 bases between. The CDR3 is made up of 15 amino acids.

The rearrangement uses TRBV2 and TRBJ2-5; D might be TRBD1 or TRBD2, each matching 6 bases. The sequence derives from an adult man with Graves' hyperthyroidism. The sample comprised peripheral blood or thyroid tissue (not recorded which). In nucleotides, the CDR3 is TGTGCCAGCAGTGAAGGATGGAGGGGGACTGAGACCCAGTACTTC. Protein product: CASSEGWRGTETQYF.